One sample yielded the 10 T cell receptor beta chains listed below, sequenced in a study of T-cell reconstitution after alpha-beta-depleted transplantation in children. TCRbeta library preparation incorporated unique molecular identifiers. In TCRdb, the PCR reads were re-called with MiXCR into one record per CDR3 protein. The sample consists of hundreds of thousands of distinct CDR3 sequences, around 23% of them appearing once. The material was PBMCs, mostly from graft donor cells, obtained 360 days after TCRalphabeta/CD19-depleted stem cell transplant. Every receptor here comes from a boy under two years old who had a stem cell transplant for acute myeloid leukemia, so the T cells may come from the graft donor.

This clonotype was found many times. This sequence joins TRBV20-1 and TRBJ2-1, with a possible D match to TRBD2 (5 bases). Germline-derived CDR1 and CDR2 are DFQATT and SNEGSKA (reference sequence). This CDR3 has 13 amino acids. Trimming left V 3 bases short and J 5 bases short, with 11 bases between. In DNA form, the CDR3 reads TGCAGTGCTAGGGACGGGGAGCACAATGAGCAGTTCTTC. Its protein is CSARDGEHNEQFF.

This clonotype was counted only a few times. The CDR3 DNA reads as TGTGCCACCAGCAGAGGTCAGGGGCACTCTAATGAAAAACTGTTTTTT. Its protein is CATSRGQGHSNEKLFF. The chain links TRBV15 to TRBJ1-4, with D perhaps matching TRBD1 (6 bases). Looked up from germline, CDR1 is LNHNV and CDR2 is YYDKDF (reference sequence). This CDR3 region has 16 residues. V gave up 1 base and J gave up 3 bases, with 12 bases separating them.

This clonotype occurred many times. The V and J genes are TRBV20-1 and TRBJ1-2; 7 bases line up with TRBD1. In germline, CDR1 is DFQATT, CDR2 SNEGSKA (reference sequence). Trimming cost V 2 bases and J 2 bases; bases outside gene matches: 8. The CDR3 is 15 amino acids. CDR3 loop: CSARPPIQGNYGYTF. The CDR3 DNA follows: TGCAGTGCTAGACCACCTATACAGGGGAACTATGGCTACACCTTC.

The chain couples TRBV12-3 or TRBV12-4 to TRBJ1-4, with TRBD1 matching over 8 bases. The CDR3 covers 14 residues. Trimming removed 4 bases from V and 10 bases from J; junction bases left unmatched: 8. The CDR3 DNA sequence: TGTGCCAGCAGTTCGCCTCAGGGGGCAGGAAAACTGTTTTTT. Translation: CASSSPQGAGKLFF.

This chain links TRBV12-3 or TRBV12-4 with TRBJ2-1, with 8 bases matching TRBD2. The trim removed 3 bases at V and 1 base at J, leaving 14 bases unmatched. The CDR3 runs to 19 residues. The CDR3 is CASSLRTGGPALSYNEQFF. CDR3 nucleotide sequence: TGTGCCAGCAGTTTGCGGACGGGGGGGCCCGCATTGTCCTACAATGAGCAGTTCTTC.

The chain recombines TRBV5-1 with TRBJ2-1; D is possibly TRBD1 or TRBD2 (6 bases each). The CDR3 sequence is 16 residues long. Germline assignment: CDR1 SGHRS and CDR2 YFSETQ. The V and J ends lost 0 bases and 9 bases respectively, with 19 bases between them. Here the CDR3 DNA reads TGCGCCAGCAGCTTGGTTATCTGGGGGGCCGTAAGTGAGCAGTTCTTC. Protein product: CASSLVIWGAVSEQFF.

This clonotype was found many times. The chain links TRBV20-1 to TRBJ2-7; D is undetermined. Trimming left V 5 bases short and J 1 base short, with 9 bases between. CDR3 length equals 12 residues. Germline CDR1 DFQATT, CDR2 SNEGSKA (reference sequence). The CDR3 sequence is CSAVDESYEQYF. In DNA form, the CDR3 reads TGCAGTGCTGTCGATGAGTCCTACGAGCAGTACTTC.

Concerning this clonotype: A much larger clone differs from this one at a single base, so this may be a read error. This chain's CDR3 is CSAQTGGQDTQYF. CDR3 bases: TGCAGTGCTCAGACAGGGGGTCAAGATACGCAGTATTTT. The rearrangement links TRBV20-1 to TRBJ2-3; 9 positions match TRBD1. Germline trimming cut 5 bases from V and 5 bases from J; bases unmatched to any gene: 5. Germline lookup yields CDR1 DFQATT and CDR2 SNEGSKA (reference sequence). This CDR3 is built from 13 residues.

V is TRBV20-1 and J is TRBJ2-7; 10 nucleotides line up with TRBD1. The CDR3 length is 13 residues. From germline, CDR1 is DFQATT and CDR2 SNEGSKA (reference sequence). The CDR3 is CSGTGASSYEQYF. The DNA of the CDR3 is TGCAGCGGGACAGGGGCTAGCTCCTACGAGCAGTACTTC.

This clonotype came up many times. The chain joins TRBV10-3 to TRBJ1-1; perhaps TRBD1 as D (6 bases). V dropped 7 bases and J dropped 2 bases, with 14 bases sitting between them. The CDR3 contains 14 residues. Germline V gives CDR1 ENHRY, CDR2 SYGVKD. The CDR3 DNA reads as TGTGCCATCAAGGGGGAGGGGGGAAACACTGAAGCTTTCTTT. Its translation is CAIKGEGGNTEAFF.